The sequence of this TCR beta chain was determined in a study of siplizumab effects on memory and regulatory T cells (dated by TCRdb to the late 2010s). Regarding the study in general: The effect of the anti-CD2 antibody siplizumab on alloreactive T-cell subsets was examined in allogeneic mixed lymphocyte reactions constructed from human PBMCs.

The CDR3 sequence holds 15 residues, the cysteine and phenylalanine included. The kept DNA is CDR3 alone, 45 bases in frame from the first base. V and J are truncated by 3 bases and 2 bases respectively, leaving an intervening sequence of 10 bases. The CDR1 and CDR2 encoded by the germline V gene (reference sequence) are LNHNV and YYDKDF. Summary of the overall study and its limitations: Siplizumab significantly reduced the cumulative frequency of alloreactive sequences traceable to unstimulated CD4+ memory T cells. Whether proliferating Tregs from siplizumab cultures actually had suppressive function was not functionally confirmed. A naive or memory phenotype could not be assigned to roughly 75-97% of proliferating CD4+ or CD8+ clones. In reactions with siplizumab, an average of 68.8% of mappable alloreactive CD4+ clones were Treg-derived, compared with around 28% in control reactions. Because sequences below about 10^-5 frequency were poorly captured, only a minor fraction of alloreactive clones could be mapped to unstimulated subsets. Unstimulated naive T cells appeared more diverse than memory T cells, and naive cells seemed to contribute substantially to the alloresponse.

Sorted unstimulated T cells and proliferating T cells recovered from mixed lymphocyte reactions were subjected to TCRbeta CDR3 sequencing. Fresh whole blood from 9 to 11 HLA-typed healthy donors was used to isolate PBMCs. Concerning this clone itself: What this receptor recognizes is not known. Base quality data are lacking; no much larger clone is found one base away.

The library was prepared using the immunoSEQ multiplex PCR assay. Each sample had around 92,000 TCR templates assayed by the deep sequencing platform. Genomic DNA extracted from sorted T cells was used for TCRbeta CDR3 sequencing. Regarding the original processing steps: The R programming language was used for the clonal analysis of the TCRbeta CDR3 data. Unstimulated samples were compared with post-reaction CFSE-low samples to define alloreactive CD4+ and CD8+ clones. By matching sequences to the repertoires of sorted unstimulated Treg and non-Treg cells, each alloreactive CD4+ clone was assigned a regulatory or non-regulatory origin. Sourced from immuneACCESS, this table was stored by TCRdb with only in-frame sequences that have V and J called. A share of the clones is absent; for the studies checked, an unresolved V gene accounts for under half, and the remainder has no known explanation. V, J and clone size derive from that table, while D and trimming were established from the DNA sequence. The sample yields approximately 100,000 clones; about 91% were counted once. The ten biggest clones cover just over 2.5% of the sample.

The receptor was isolated from a human donor in good health. Some clones in this sample may be carry-over from other donors' samples. The chain couples TRBV15 to TRBJ2-2, with the D gene call left open. Input material: CD4+ T cells sorted from blood. The CDR3 region reads CATSSKGINTGELFF. The DNA is TGTGCCACCAGCAGTAAGGGAATTAACACCGGGGAGCTGTTTTTT.